These T cell receptor beta chains were read from a single sample in a study of Ad26.COV2.S vaccination and SARS-CoV-2 variants. The protocol was immunoSEQ multiplex PCR, while the TCRdb copy is restricted to in-frame clones and leaves out a portion. Among hundreds of thousands of clones listed, roughly 90% were seen once. Here the sequenced sample was peripheral blood, taken in a trial of Ad26.COV2.S vaccine versus placebo. The receptors come from a person between 18 and 59 years old who received the Ad26.COV2.S COVID-19 vaccine or a placebo. CDR3s include the opening cysteine and the closing phenylalanine or tryptophan. D genes are given only for firm matches. Clone size, where shown, is once, few, many, or a class for clones that have expanded.

v_call	j_call	d_call	clone_size	cdr3_aa	cdr3_nt
TRBV5-1	TRBJ1-2	.	.	CASNPDGNYGYTF	TGCGCCAGCAACCCGGACGGAAACTATGGCTACACCTTC
TRBV28	TRBJ2-7	TRBD2	.	CASSPPGGGVVEQYF	TGTGCCAGCAGCCCCCCGGGGGGTGGGGTAGTGGAGCAGTACTTC
TRBV24-1	TRBJ2-2	TRBD1	.	CATSDTGQGADGELFF	TGTGCCACCAGTGATACGGGACAGGGGGCGGACGGGGAGCTGTTTTTT
TRBV6-2/TRBV6-3	TRBJ2-5	.	once	CASSRAPMGETQYF	TGTGCCAGCAGTCGGGCCCCCATGGGAGAGACCCAGTACTTC
TRBV18	TRBJ2-7	.	few	CASSLDGSPYEQYF	TGTGCCAGCTCACTAGACGGCAGTCCCTACGAGCAGTACTTC
TRBV7-3	TRBJ2-1	.	.	CASSFEGSYNEQFF	TGTGCCAGCAGCTTCGAAGGGTCTTACAATGAGCAGTTCTTC
TRBV5-1	TRBJ2-3	TRBD2	.	CASSLAGGYTDTQYF	TGCGCCAGCAGCTTAGCGGGAGGATATACAGATACGCAGTATTTT
TRBV4-3	TRBJ1-1	.	.	CASSQDGSRRGVEAFF	TGCGCCAGCAGCCAAGATGGCTCCCGACGGGGTGTTGAAGCTTTCTTT
TRBV11-2	TRBJ1-1	.	.	CASSVGAEAFF	TGTGCCAGCAGCGTGGGCGCCGAAGCTTTCTTT
TRBV14	TRBJ2-3	.	.	CASSQGRAQYF	TGTGCCAGCAGCCAGGGCAGGGCGCAGTATTTT
TRBV9	TRBJ1-2	TRBD1	.	CASSVVTGGQMDYGYTF	TGTGCCAGCAGCGTAGTAACAGGGGGCCAAATGGACTATGGCTACACCTTC
TRBV20-1	TRBJ2-3	.	few	CSASDTDTQYF	TGCAGTGCTAGTGATACAGATACGCAGTATTTT
TRBV9	TRBJ2-7	.	.	CASSPRPAGTYEQYF	TGTGCCAGCAGCCCCAGGCCGGCGGGAACCTACGAGCAGTACTTC
TRBV3-1/TRBV3-2	TRBJ1-1	.	once	CASKETAMNTEAFF	TGTGCCAGCAAGGAGACAGCTATGAACACTGAAGCTTTCTTT
TRBV29-1	TRBJ1-1	.	once	CSITGLNTEAFF	TGCAGCATTACAGGGCTGAACACTGAAGCTTTCTTT
TRBV11-2	TRBJ1-1	.	once	CASSIGPEAFF	TGTGCCAGCAGCATCGGACCAGAAGCTTTCTTT
TRBV19	TRBJ2-1	.	.	CASSIDSLPPNEQFF	TGTGCCAGTAGTATCGACAGCCTTCCACCCAATGAGCAGTTCTTC
TRBV30	TRBJ2-1	.	once	CAWTMDSSSYNEQFF	TGTGCCTGGACCATGGACTCAAGCTCCTACAATGAGCAGTTCTTC
TRBV9	TRBJ1-1	TRBD1	.	CASSGLAGGDTEAFF	TGTGCCAGCAGCGGACTAGCAGGGGGGGACACTGAAGCTTTCTTT
TRBV7-2	TRBJ2-4	TRBD2	.	CASSLAAAGELNIQYF	TGTGCCAGCAGCTTAGCCGCTGCGGGAGAACTAAACATTCAGTACTTC
TRBV7-9	TRBJ1-6	TRBD1	.	CASSSRQGVNSPLHF	TGTGCCAGCAGCTCCCGACAGGGGGTTAATTCACCCCTCCACTTT
TRBV13	TRBJ2-1	TRBD1	.	CASSLGQGGYNEQFF	TGTGCCAGCAGCCTCGGACAGGGGGGTTACAATGAGCAGTTCTTC
TRBV7-2	TRBJ2-7	.	few	CASSLRGRAGEQYF	TGTGCCAGCAGCTTAAGGGGGAGGGCCGGCGAGCAGTACTTC
TRBV11-2	TRBJ2-7	.	.	CASSLAHYEQYF	TGTGCCAGCAGCCTTGCCCACTACGAGCAGTACTTC
TRBV5-4	TRBJ2-2	TRBD2	.	CASSQRGTSDTGELFF	TGTGCCAGCAGCCAGCGGGGGACTAGCGATACCGGGGAGCTGTTTTTT
TRBV4-2	TRBJ2-3	TRBD2	.	CASTQRGSGSTDTQYF	TGTGCCAGTACCCAAAGGGGTAGCGGGAGCACAGATACGCAGTATTTT
TRBV4-3	TRBJ2-3	.	.	CASSQGASDSTDTQYF	TGCGCCAGCAGCCAAGGAGCTAGCGATTCTACAGATACGCAGTATTTT
TRBV7-6	TRBJ2-1	TRBD1	.	CASSLLRTGVNEQFF	TGTGCCAGCAGCTTACTAAGGACAGGCGTCAATGAGCAGTTCTTC
TRBV3-1/TRBV3-2	TRBJ2-1	.	.	CASSQESYMGKFF	TGTGCCAGCAGCCAAGAATCCTATATGGGGAAGTTCTTC
TRBV24-1	TRBJ1-2	.	.	CATSEGGRYGYTF	TGTGCCACCAGTGAAGGGGGTCGGTATGGCTACACCTTC
TRBV11-2	TRBJ1-1	.	once	CASSFEGRTEAFF	TGTGCCAGCAGCTTCGAGGGGAGGACTGAAGCTTTCTTT
TRBV11-2	TRBJ2-1	.	.	CASSLRRGNSYNEQFF	TGTGCCAGCAGCTTAAGGCGCGGGAACTCCTACAATGAGCAGTTCTTC
TRBV19	TRBJ2-1	.	.	CASSIDRGQLGEQFF	TGTGCCAGTAGTATAGATAGGGGCCAGCTCGGTGAGCAGTTCTTC
TRBV4-3	TRBJ1-2	TRBD1	many	CASSQRTGTGYTF	TGCGCCAGCAGCCAAAGGACAGGGACTGGCTACACCTTC
TRBV5-1	TRBJ2-7	.	.	CASSLAPGEYYEQYF	TGCGCCAGCAGCTTGGCCCCAGGTGAATACTACGAGCAGTACTTC
TRBV5-3	TRBJ2-5	TRBD2	.	CARSLQEREASSETQYF	TGTGCCAGAAGTTTACAGGAGCGGGAGGCGTCCTCAGAGACCCAGTACTTC
TRBV6-2/TRBV6-3	TRBJ2-2	.	.	CASSYAQMNTGELFF	TGTGCCAGCAGTTACGCTCAAATGAACACCGGGGAGCTGTTTTTT
TRBV2	TRBJ1-4	.	.	CASGPAGSTNEKLFF	TGTGCCAGCGGACCCGCCGGAAGCACTAATGAAAAACTGTTTTTT
TRBV11-2	TRBJ2-3	.	.	CASSLSAGSPTDTQYF	TGTGCCAGCAGCTTATCGGCGGGAAGTCCCACAGATACGCAGTATTTT
TRBV4-1	TRBJ1-2	.	.	CASSQEGLGGTDYGYTF	TGCGCCAGCAGCCAAGAGGGGTTGGGTGGGACCGACTATGGCTACACCTTC
TRBV25-1	TRBJ2-6	.	.	CASSDPAAGANVLTF	TGTGCCAGCAGTGACCCAGCGGCGGGGGCCAACGTCCTGACTTTC
TRBV7-9	TRBJ1-5	.	.	CASSVTSPTGSNQPQHF	TGTGCCAGCAGCGTAACCTCCCCGACAGGCTCCAATCAGCCCCAGCATTTT
TRBV18	TRBJ2-7	TRBD1	.	CASSPPGQGFSEQYF	TGTGCCAGCTCACCACCGGGACAGGGGTTCTCCGAGCAGTACTTC
TRBV18	TRBJ1-2	.	.	CASSPNRETRGYTF	TGTGCCAGCTCACCAAACAGGGAAACGAGGGGCTACACCTTC
TRBV27	TRBJ2-3	TRBD2	once	CASSLLAGGRDTQYF	TGTGCCAGCAGTTTACTAGCGGGAGGTAGGGATACGCAGTATTTT
TRBV7-2	TRBJ2-7	TRBD2	once	CASSPSGASSYEQYF	TGTGCCAGCAGCCCTAGCGGGGCTAGCTCCTACGAGCAGTACTTC
TRBV30	TRBJ1-3	.	.	CAWSLAGNSGNTIYF	TGTGCCTGGAGTCTGGCAGGGAACTCTGGAAACACCATATATTTT
TRBV5-6	TRBJ2-3	.	.	CASSLAERTDTQYF	TGTGCCAGCAGCTTGGCCGAGAGGACAGATACGCAGTATTTT
TRBV5-1	TRBJ2-1	.	.	CASSFSVDNEQFF	TGCGCCAGCAGCTTCTCCGTGGACAATGAGCAGTTCTTC
TRBV13	TRBJ2-5	.	.	CASSPHGSVGQETQYF	TGTGCCAGCAGCCCCCACGGGAGCGTAGGCCAAGAGACCCAGTACTTC
TRBV7-3	TRBJ2-3	TRBD2	.	CASSLMASGSALGTDTQYF	TGTGCCAGCAGCTTAATGGCTAGCGGGAGCGCCTTGGGCACAGATACGCAGTATTTT
TRBV30	TRBJ2-1	.	.	CAWTVDWWEWYNEQFF	TGTGCCTGGACCGTCGATTGGTGGGAGTGGTACAATGAGCAGTTCTTC